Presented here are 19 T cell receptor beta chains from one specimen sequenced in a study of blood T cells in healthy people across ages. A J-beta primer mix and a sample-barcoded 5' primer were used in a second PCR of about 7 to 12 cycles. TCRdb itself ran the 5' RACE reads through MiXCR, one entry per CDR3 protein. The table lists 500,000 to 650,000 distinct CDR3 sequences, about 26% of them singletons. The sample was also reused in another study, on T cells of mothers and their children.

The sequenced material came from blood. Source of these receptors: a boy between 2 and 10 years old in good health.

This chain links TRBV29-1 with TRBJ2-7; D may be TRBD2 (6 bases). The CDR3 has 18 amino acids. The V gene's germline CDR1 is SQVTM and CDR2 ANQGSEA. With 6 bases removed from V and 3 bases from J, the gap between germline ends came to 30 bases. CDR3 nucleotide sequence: TGCAGCGTCGGGGGTAGTTGGGGAAACCGGCCCCTCATCTACGAGCAGTACTTC. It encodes CSVGGSWGNRPLIYEQYF.

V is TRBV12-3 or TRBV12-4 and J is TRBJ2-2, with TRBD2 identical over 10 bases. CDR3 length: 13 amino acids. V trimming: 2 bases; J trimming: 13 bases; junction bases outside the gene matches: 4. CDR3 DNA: TGTGCCAGCAGTTTAAGCGGGAGGGCCCCGCTGTTTTTT. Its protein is CASSLSGRAPLFF.

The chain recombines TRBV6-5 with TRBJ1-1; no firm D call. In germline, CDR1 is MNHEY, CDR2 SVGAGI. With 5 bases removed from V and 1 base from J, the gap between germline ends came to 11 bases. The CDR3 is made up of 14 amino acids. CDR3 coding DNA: TGTGCCAGCAGTCTCGCAGATTGGAACACTGAAGCTTTCTTT. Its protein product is CASSLADWNTEAFF.

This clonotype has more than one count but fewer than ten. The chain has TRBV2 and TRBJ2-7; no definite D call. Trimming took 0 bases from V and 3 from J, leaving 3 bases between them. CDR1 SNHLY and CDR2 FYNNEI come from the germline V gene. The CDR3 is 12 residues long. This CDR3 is CASSEAGYEQYF. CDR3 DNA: TGTGCCAGCAGTGAAGCTGGCTACGAGCAGTACTTC.

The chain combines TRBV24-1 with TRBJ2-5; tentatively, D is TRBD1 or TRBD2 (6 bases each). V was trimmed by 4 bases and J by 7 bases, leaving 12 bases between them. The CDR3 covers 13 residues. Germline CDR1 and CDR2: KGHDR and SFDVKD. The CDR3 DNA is TGTGCCACCAGTGACAGGGGACTGTCGACCCAGTACTTC. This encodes CATSDRGLSTQYF.

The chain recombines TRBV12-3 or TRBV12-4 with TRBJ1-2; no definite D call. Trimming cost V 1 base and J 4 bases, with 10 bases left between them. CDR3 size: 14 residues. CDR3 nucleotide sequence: TGTGCCAGCAGTTTAGAGGGCGCAATCTATGGCTACACCTTC. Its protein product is CASSLEGAIYGYTF.

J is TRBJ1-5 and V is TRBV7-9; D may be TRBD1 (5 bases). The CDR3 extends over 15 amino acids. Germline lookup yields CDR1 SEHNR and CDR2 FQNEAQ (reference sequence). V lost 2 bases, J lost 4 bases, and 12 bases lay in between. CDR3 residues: CASSLLGTGNQPQHF. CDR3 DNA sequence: TGTGCCAGCAGCTTATTGGGGACTGGTAATCAGCCCCAGCATTTT. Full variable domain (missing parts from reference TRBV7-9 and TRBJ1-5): DTGVSQNPRHKITKRGQNVTFRCDPISEHNRLYWYRQTLGQGPEFLTYFQNEAQLEKSRLLSDRFSAERPKGSFSTLEIQRTEQGDSAMYLCASSLLGTGNQPQHFGDGTRLSIL.

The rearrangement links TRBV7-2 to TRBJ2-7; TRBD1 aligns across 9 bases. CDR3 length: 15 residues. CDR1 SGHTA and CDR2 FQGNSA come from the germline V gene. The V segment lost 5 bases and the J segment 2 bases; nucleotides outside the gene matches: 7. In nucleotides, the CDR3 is TGTGCCAGCAGCCGATACGGACAGGGGACCTACGAGCAGTACTTC. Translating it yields CASSRYGQGTYEQYF.

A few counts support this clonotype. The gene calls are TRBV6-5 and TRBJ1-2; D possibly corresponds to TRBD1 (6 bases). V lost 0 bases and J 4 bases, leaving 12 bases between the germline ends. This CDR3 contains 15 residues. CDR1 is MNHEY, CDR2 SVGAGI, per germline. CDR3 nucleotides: TGTGCCAGCAGTTACTCTCAACAGGGTCCCTATGGCTACACCTTC. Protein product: CASSYSQQGPYGYTF.

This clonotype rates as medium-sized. The CDR3 bases are TGTGCCAGCAGTTACAACTCTGGGGCCAACGTCCTGACTTTC. It specifies CASSYNSGANVLTF. The V gene is TRBV6-2 or TRBV6-3, the J gene TRBJ2-6; no clear D gene. The V and J ends lost 2 bases and 0 bases respectively, with 2 bases between them. The germline V gene encodes CDR1 MNHEY and CDR2 SVGEGT. CDR3 size: 14 residues.

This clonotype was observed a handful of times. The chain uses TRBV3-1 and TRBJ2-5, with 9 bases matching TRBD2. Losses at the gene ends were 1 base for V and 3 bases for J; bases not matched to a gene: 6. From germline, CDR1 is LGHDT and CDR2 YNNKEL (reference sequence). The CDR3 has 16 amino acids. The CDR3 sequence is CASSQGLAGAEETQYF. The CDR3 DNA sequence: TGTGCCAGCAGCCAAGGGTTAGCGGGGGCTGAAGAGACCCAGTACTTC.

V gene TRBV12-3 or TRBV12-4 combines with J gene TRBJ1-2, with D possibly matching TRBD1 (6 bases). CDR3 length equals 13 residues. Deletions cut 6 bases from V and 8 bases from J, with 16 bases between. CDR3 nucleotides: TGTGCCAGCAGCCCTTCAGGGGAGGGAGGCTACACCTTC. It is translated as CASSPSGEGGYTF.

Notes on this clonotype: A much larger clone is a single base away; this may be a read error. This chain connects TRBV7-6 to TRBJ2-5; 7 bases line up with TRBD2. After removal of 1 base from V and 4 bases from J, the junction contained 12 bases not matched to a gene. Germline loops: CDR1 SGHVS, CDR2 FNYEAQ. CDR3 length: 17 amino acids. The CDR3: CASSLGGLRGSPETQYF. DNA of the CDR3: TGTGCCAGCAGCTTAGGGGGATTGCGGGGGAGCCCAGAGACCCAGTACTTC.

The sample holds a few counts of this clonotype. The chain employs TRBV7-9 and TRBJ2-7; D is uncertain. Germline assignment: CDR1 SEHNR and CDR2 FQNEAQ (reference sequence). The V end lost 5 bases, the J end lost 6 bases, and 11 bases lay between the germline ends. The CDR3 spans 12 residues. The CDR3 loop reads CASSPTPSEQYF. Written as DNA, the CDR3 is TGTGCCAGCAGCCCGACTCCCTCCGAGCAGTACTTC.

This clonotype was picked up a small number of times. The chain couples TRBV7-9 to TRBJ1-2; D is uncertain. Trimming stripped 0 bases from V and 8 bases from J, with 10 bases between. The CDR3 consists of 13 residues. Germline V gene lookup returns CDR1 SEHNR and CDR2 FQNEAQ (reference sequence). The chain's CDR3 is CASSLAPVGGYTF. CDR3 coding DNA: TGTGCCAGCAGCTTAGCCCCAGTGGGCGGCTACACCTTC.

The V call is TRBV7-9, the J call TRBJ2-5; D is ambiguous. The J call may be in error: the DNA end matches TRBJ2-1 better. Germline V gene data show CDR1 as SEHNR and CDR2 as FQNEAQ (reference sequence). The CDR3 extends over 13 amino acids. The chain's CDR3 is CASSLAGPMEQFF. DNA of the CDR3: TGTGCCAGCAGCTTAGCAGGTCCAATGGAGCAGTTCTTC.

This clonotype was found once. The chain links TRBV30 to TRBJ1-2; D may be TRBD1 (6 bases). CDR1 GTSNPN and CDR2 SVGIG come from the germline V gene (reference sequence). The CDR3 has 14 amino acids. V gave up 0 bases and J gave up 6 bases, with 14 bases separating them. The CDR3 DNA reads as TGTGCCTGGAGTGTAGGGGGTGGCGCTAATGGCTACACCTTC. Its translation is CAWSVGGGANGYTF. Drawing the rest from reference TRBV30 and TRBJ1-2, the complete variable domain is SQTIHQWPATLVQPVGSPLSLECTVEGTSNPNLYWYRQAAGRGLQLLFYSVGIGQISSEVPQNLSASRPQDRQFILSSKKLLLSDSGFYLCAWSVGGGANGYTFGSGTRLTVV.

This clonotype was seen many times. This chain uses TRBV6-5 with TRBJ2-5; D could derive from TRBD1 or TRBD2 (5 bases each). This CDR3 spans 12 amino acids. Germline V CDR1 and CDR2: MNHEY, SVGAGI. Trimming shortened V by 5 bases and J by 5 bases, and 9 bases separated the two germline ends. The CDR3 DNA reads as TGTGCCAGCAGTAGGGACCCGGAGACCCAGTACTTC. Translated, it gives CASSRDPETQYF.

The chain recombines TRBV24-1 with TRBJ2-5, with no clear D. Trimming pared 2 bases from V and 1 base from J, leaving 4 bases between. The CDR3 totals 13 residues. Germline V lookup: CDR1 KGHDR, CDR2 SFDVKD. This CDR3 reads CATSDSIQETQYF. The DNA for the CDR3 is TGTGCCACCAGTGATTCGATCCAAGAGACCCAGTACTTC.